These 16 T cell receptor beta chains share one sample of origin, sequenced in a study of blood T cells in healthy people across ages. A second 7 to 11 cycle PCR used barcoded and J-beta primers. Using its own MiXCR run on the 5' RACE reads, TCRdb lists one record per CDR3 protein. The data hold more than 900,000 distinct CDR3 sequences, with 25% to 35% observed a single time. These same data were also listed under a study on T cells of mothers and their children.

The specimen sequenced was blood. The receptors stem from a woman in her 40s in good health.

The J gene is TRBJ1-1, the V gene TRBV12-3 or TRBV12-4; unclear D gene. V was cut by 3 bases and J by 3 bases, with 8 bases left in between. This CDR3 comprises 13 residues. The chain's CDR3 is CASSFKGDTEAFF. The CDR3 nucleotides are TGTGCCAGCAGTTTTAAGGGCGACACTGAAGCTTTCTTT.

In this sample, this clonotype turned up many times. The chain is built from TRBV7-2 and TRBJ1-2; D gene unclear. The ends were cut back, 5 bases at V and 4 bases at J, with 8 bases in the middle. CDR1 and CDR2 (germline): SGHTA, FQGNSA. The CDR3 has 12 residues. The CDR3 protein is CASSIPSYGYTF. CDR3 DNA: TGTGCCAGCAGCATACCCTCCTATGGCTACACCTTC.

In its sample, this clonotype was seen many times. The rearrangement links TRBV12-3 or TRBV12-4 to TRBJ2-7, with 7 nucleotides matching TRBD1. Germline trimming cut 1 base from V and 6 bases from J; bases unmatched to any gene: 6. The CDR3 sequence is 14 residues long. The CDR3 reads CASSLGQGFAEQYF. The CDR3 region has the DNA TGTGCCAGCAGTTTAGGACAGGGATTCGCCGAGCAGTACTTC.

This clonotype showed up just a few times. The chain has TRBV6-2 or TRBV6-3 and TRBJ2-5; TRBD2 agrees at 12 bases. The CDR3 is 15 amino acids. CDR1 and CDR2 from the germline V gene are MNHEY and SVGEGT. V was pared by 6 bases and J by 4 bases, with 6 bases of the junction left unmatched. This CDR3 is CASSPGLAGPETQYF. The DNA of the CDR3 is TGTGCCAGCAGCCCGGGACTAGCGGGCCCAGAGACCCAGTACTTC.

The chain uses TRBV6-5 and TRBJ2-3; D not resolved. V shed 0 bases and J shed 7 bases, with 14 bases lying between them. Germline CDR1 is MNHEY and CDR2 is SVGAGI. CDR3 length: 15 amino acids. This CDR3 is CASSYSIPVLNTQYF. CDR3 coding DNA: TGTGCCAGCAGTTACTCGATCCCAGTTTTGAATACGCAGTATTTT.

This clonotype was seen a few times. This rearrangement joins TRBV7-2 to TRBJ2-2; a possible D gene is TRBD1 (6 bases). Germline V gives CDR1 SGHTA, CDR2 FQGNSA. V shed 5 bases and J shed 2 bases, with 15 bases lying between them. The CDR3 is made up of 16 amino acids. DNA of the CDR3: TGTGCCAGCAGCCCGCAGGGGACGGTTAACACCGGGGAGCTGTTTTTT. Translation: CASSPQGTVNTGELFF.

The rearrangement joins TRBV30 to TRBJ2-1; TRBD2 matches 9 bases. CDR1 and CDR2 (germline): GTSNPN, SVGIG (reference sequence). The V gene end was trimmed by 4 bases and the J gene end by 6 bases; junction bases not matched to a gene: 4. This CDR3 region has 13 residues. CDR3 nucleotides: TGTGCCTGGATACTAGCGGGCTGCAATGAGCAGTTCTTC. It codes for CAWILAGCNEQFF.

This clonotype was recorded a few times. This chain joins TRBV12-3 or TRBV12-4 and TRBJ1-2; tentative D call: TRBD1 (6 bases). Trimming took 10 bases from V and 1 from J, leaving 13 bases between them. This CDR3 is built from 13 residues. The CDR3 is CATRGRGNYGYTF. The CDR3 DNA follows: TGTGCCACTAGGGGGAGGGGTAACTATGGCTACACCTTC.

This clonotype was counted only a few times. The genes are TRBV28 and TRBJ1-5; weak D call: TRBD1 (5 bases). This CDR3 has 14 amino acids. Between the trimmed V and J ends, which lost 3 bases and 7 bases, there was a span of 13 bases. CDR1 MDHEN and CDR2 SYDVKM come from the germline V gene. In nucleotides, the CDR3 is TGTGCCAGCAGTTTCGGGGGGAAGGGACAGCCCCAGCATTTT. It yields the protein CASSFGGKGQPQHF.

Many counts were recorded for this clonotype. This sequence joins TRBV25-1 and TRBJ2-3, with D uncertain. Trimming pared 6 bases from V and 1 base from J, leaving 8 bases between. Germline V gene data show CDR1 as MGHDK and CDR2 as SYGVNS. This CDR3 is 13 amino acids long. The CDR3 nucleotides read TGTGCCAGCAGCCCCGATGGCACAGATACGCAGTATTTT. This gives the protein CASSPDGTDTQYF.

This clonotype was seen ten or more times. The genes are TRBV12-3 or TRBV12-4 and TRBJ2-7; 7 bases are shared with TRBD1. The CDR3 contains 12 residues. V lost 10 bases and J lost 6; bases outside the gene matches: 9. This chain's CDR3 is CATGEGASEQYF. The CDR3 DNA reads TGTGCCACAGGAGAGGGGGCCAGCGAGCAGTACTTC.

The chain carries TRBV28 and TRBJ2-5; no clear D. Deletions cut 0 bases from V and 11 bases from J, with 13 bases between. This CDR3 comprises 13 residues. Germline CDR1 and CDR2: MDHEN and SYDVKM. CDR3 DNA: TGTGCCAGCAGTTTATGGGCACGCGGAGAGCAGTACTTC. This encodes CASSLWARGEQYF.

In this sample, this clonotype turned up a few times. The genes are TRBV9 and TRBJ2-2; TRBD2 is a possible D gene (7 bases). Trimming left V 4 bases short and J 7 bases short, with 14 bases between. This CDR3 is built from 14 residues. CDR1 is SGDLS and CDR2 is YYNGEE in the germline V gene. The CDR3, as DNA: TGTGCCAGCAGCCACGGGGGGCCAGGCGGGGAGCTGTTTTTT. It is translated as CASSHGGPGGELFF.

The rearrangement joins TRBV7-2 to TRBJ2-3, with D unclear. Trimming removed 5 bases from V and 2 bases from J, with 14 bases in between. Germline V gene data show CDR1 as SGHTA and CDR2 as FQGNSA. The CDR3 covers 15 residues. CDR3 in amino acids: CASSRRRSDTDTQYF. CDR3 DNA sequence: TGTGCCAGCAGCCGAAGGCGCAGCGACACAGATACGCAGTATTTT. Looking up the rest from reference TRBV7-2 and TRBJ2-3 gives the full variable domain: GAGVSQSPSNKVTEKGKDVELRCDPISGHTALYWYRQSLGQGLEFLIYFQGNSAPDKSGLPSDRFSAERTGGSVSTLTIQRTQQEDSAVYLCASSRRRSDTDTQYFGPGTRLTVL.

The chain joins TRBV7-9 to TRBJ2-5; no definite D call. TRBJ2-7 matches the DNA end more closely, so the J call is doubtful. CDR1 and CDR2 from the germline V gene are SEHNR and FQNEAQ (reference sequence). The CDR3 loop spans 14 amino acids. The CDR3 DNA follows: TGTGCCAGCAGCCAAGACTGGTTTCGGGACGAGCAGTACTTC. Translation: CASSQDWFRDEQYF.

This clonotype showed up just once. The V gene is TRBV20-1, the J gene TRBJ2-1; the D gene is possibly TRBD2 (7 bases). The V gene's germline CDR1 is DFQATT and CDR2 SNEGSKA (reference sequence). V lost 0 bases and J lost 6, with 18 bases in between. The CDR3 is 16 amino acids. CDR3 sequence (DNA): TGCAGTGCTAGAGATCTGGGGAGGGGGGCCCTCAATGAGCAGTTCTTC. It translates to CSARDLGRGALNEQFF.